The rows below give T cell receptor beta chains drawn from one sample of a study of cytomegalovirus exposure and HLA in healthy donors. Data came from immunoSEQ multiplex PCR; TCRdb stores just in-frame clones and leaves some out. The data contain around 260,000 clones, about 90% of them seen just once; the ten biggest clones take up approximately 3%. The specimen sequenced was PBMCs. The source is a woman aged 30 to 39 in good health and CMV-seronegative. Each CDR3 is given without its conserved first and last residue.

CDR3aa | v_gene
ASSLLTGHNEQF | TRBV27
ASSQVCTDFNQPQH | TRBV14
ASSTTGGTGAKGETQY | TRBV18
ASSFGQGYEQY | TRBV7-3
ASERFGIYTGELF | TRBV19
ASSLEVGLPSLREQY | TRBV11-2
AWSAGVKGYT | TRBV30
ASDVAGDTQY | TRBV28
ASSSPGLAGGMAYEQY | TRBV11-3
ASSFTGTDLGGYT | TRBV27
SVLGGDSGNTIY | TRBV29-1
ASSPGLAGGPTGELF | TRBV27